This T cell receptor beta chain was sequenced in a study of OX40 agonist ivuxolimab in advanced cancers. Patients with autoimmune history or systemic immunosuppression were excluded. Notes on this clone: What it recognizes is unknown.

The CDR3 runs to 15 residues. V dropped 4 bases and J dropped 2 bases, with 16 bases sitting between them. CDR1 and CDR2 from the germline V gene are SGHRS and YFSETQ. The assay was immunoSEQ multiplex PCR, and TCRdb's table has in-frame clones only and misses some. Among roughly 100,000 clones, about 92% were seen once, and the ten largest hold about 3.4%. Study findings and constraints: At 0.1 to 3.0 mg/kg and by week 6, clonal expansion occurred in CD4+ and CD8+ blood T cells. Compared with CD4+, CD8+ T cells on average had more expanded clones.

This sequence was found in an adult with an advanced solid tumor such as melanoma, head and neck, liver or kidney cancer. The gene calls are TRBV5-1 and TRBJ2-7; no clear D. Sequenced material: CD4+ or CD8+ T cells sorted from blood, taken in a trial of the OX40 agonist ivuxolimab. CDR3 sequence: CASSPGRLLPYEQYF. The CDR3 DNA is TGCGCCAGCAGCCCCGGCCGGTTGCTGCCCTACGAGCAGTACTTC.